This record covers a single T cell receptor (beta chain). Original processing notes: Amplification of reference gene primers provided the estimated nucleated cell counts. Libraries were prepared by immunoSEQ multiplex PCR; TCRdb keeps only in-frame clonotypes and omits some of them. V and J calls and clone size are given by that table; D and trimming were obtained from the DNA. The sample includes about 160,000 clones, approximately 92% of them seen just once. The record originates from a study of blood T cell repertoires in COVID-19. Study details: Specimens from acute and convalescent COVID-19 originated in the United States, Italy and Spain. In each case, the material was cDNA or gDNA derived from T cells, B-cell-depleted T cells, or PBMCs.

The CDR3 has 13 residues. V lost 7 bases and J lost 4, with 13 bases in between. Germline lookup yields CDR1 SNHLY and CDR2 FYNNEI. The sequenced sample consisted of peripheral blood. The rearrangement uses TRBV2 and TRBJ1-2; D might be TRBD1 (6 bases). The TCR originated in a man under 40 with COVID-19, enrolled during active disease. The CDR3 DNA sequence: TGTGCCAGCAATCAGGGGCCAGGCTATGGCTACACCTTC. Translating gives CASNQGPGYGYTF.